The 9 T cell receptor beta chains reported below all come from one sample, sequenced in a study of blood T cell repertoires in COVID-19. The method was immunoSEQ multiplex PCR; TCRdb's version includes in-frame clones alone and lacks a portion of them. The sample has around 160,000 clones; less than 90% are singletons. What was sequenced was peripheral blood. These TCRs come from a human donor in a cohort sampled during active COVID-19.

The chain couples TRBV6-1 to TRBJ2-3; D possibly corresponds to TRBD1 (6 bases). CDR1 and CDR2 (germline): MNHNS, SASEGT. With 3 bases removed from V and 2 bases from J, the gap between germline ends came to 12 bases. The CDR3 spans 15 residues. CDR3 in amino acids: CASSDRGPPTDTQYF. As DNA, the CDR3 is TGTGCCAGCAGTGACAGGGGCCCACCCACAGATACGCAGTATTTT.

The V and J genes are TRBV2 and TRBJ1-2; possibly TRBD1 for D (5 bases). CDR3 length equals 14 residues. Germline-derived CDR1 and CDR2 are SNHLY and FYNNEI. V was cut by 4 bases and J by 8 bases, with 17 bases left in between. CDR3 coding DNA: TGTGCCAGCAGTGGGGGCGGGGAGAGTCGGGGCTACACCTTC. Translation gives CASSGGGESRGYTF.

Only a few counts were recorded for this clone. V gene TRBV1 combines with J gene TRBJ1-3; TRBD1 was called by the table and not checked on the DNA. TRBV1 is tagged as a pseudogene. This CDR3 is built from 16 residues. The CDR3 here is CTSSQEGQSSGNTIYF. The CDR3 DNA reads as TGCACCAGCAGCCAAGAGGGCCAAAGCTCTGGAAACACCATATATTTT.

About this clone itself: The same CDR3 arises from other DNA sequences in this sample as well. V and J are TRBV28 and TRBJ1-5, with 12 bases aligning to TRBD1. The CDR3 consists of 15 residues. Germline V lookup: CDR1 MDHEN, CDR2 SYDVKM. V lost 6 bases to trimming and J lost 7 bases; unmatched junction nucleotides: 7. DNA for the CDR3: TGTGCCAGCAGCCCGGGACAGGGGGCAATCCAGCCCCAGCATTTT. Translation: CASSPGQGAIQPQHF. The whole variable domain, filled in from reference TRBV28 and TRBJ1-5, reads DVKVTQSSRYLVKRTGEKVFLECVQDMDHENMFWYRQDPGLGLRLIYFSYDVKMKEKGDIPEGYSVSREKKERFSLILESASTNQTSMYLCASSPGQGAIQPQHFGDGTRLSIL.

The rearrangement links TRBV6-5 to TRBJ2-3; D possibly corresponds to TRBD1 (6 bases). The CDR3 extends over 15 amino acids. Trimming pared 0 bases from V and 3 bases from J, leaving 10 bases between. The V gene's germline CDR1 is MNHEY and CDR2 SVGAGI. The CDR3 DNA reads as TGTGCCAGCAGTTACTCACAGGGTATAACAGATACGCAGTATTTT. As protein: CASSYSQGITDTQYF.

The chain has TRBV6-1 and TRBJ2-3, with 7 bases that match TRBD2. The V gene end was trimmed by 0 bases and the J gene end by 2 bases; junction bases not matched to a gene: 8. In germline, CDR1 is MNHNS, CDR2 SASEGT. The CDR3 has 17 amino acids. CDR3 in DNA: TGTGCCAGCAGTGAAGCGCGCGGGGGACGTCCCACAGATACGCAGTATTTT. Translated, it gives CASSEARGGRPTDTQYF.

V gene TRBV14 combines with J gene TRBJ2-7; D is possibly TRBD2 (7 bases). The CDR3 is 15 amino acids. Germline V gene lookup returns CDR1 SGHDN and CDR2 FVKESK. Trimming took off 5 bases at V and 2 bases at J, with 16 bases between the two ends. CDR3 amino acids: CASSYGRGHPYEQYF. The CDR3 DNA reads as TGTGCCAGCAGCTATGGGAGGGGACACCCCTACGAGCAGTACTTC.

The chain links TRBV3-1 (or the pseudogene TRBV3-2) to TRBJ2-2, with TRBD1 matching 7 bases. CDR3 length equals 15 residues. Germline CDR1 and CDR2: LGHDT and YNNKEL (reference sequence). After removal of 4 bases from V and 2 bases from J, the junction contained 4 bases not matched to a gene. The CDR3, as DNA: TGTGCCAGCAGCCTCTACAGGGGCAACACCGGGGAGCTGTTTTTT. Translating gives CASSLYRGNTGELFF.

Written as DNA, the CDR3 is TGCGCCAGCAGTCATGGGCAGTATAGCAATCAGCCCCAGCATTTT. Its translation: CASSHGQYSNQPQHF. This chain joins TRBV23-1 and TRBJ1-5; D unresolved. TRBV23-1 is known as an ORF, though its function is uncertain. The CDR3 length is 15 residues. Between the trimmed V and J ends, which lost 3 bases and 0 bases, there was a span of 9 bases.